These T cell receptor beta chains were read from a single sample in a study of beta chain features in type 1 diabetes. Generated by immunoSEQ multiplex PCR, the TCRdb table keeps only in-frame clones and is missing some. The repertoire holds 640,000 or so clones, with around an eighth as singletons. The sample was naive CD4+ T cells from blood. The receptors here all came from a man aged 18 to 30 with type 1 diabetes. The CDR3 runs from the conserved cysteine through the conserved F or W. Fields, in order: CDR3 protein, CDR3 DNA, D gene, J gene, V gene, clone size. A D gene is named only where the DNA matches it firmly. Size is stated for part of the rows, as once, few or many counts, or as a class when the clone is expanded.

CASRTNRGPLINHNQPQHF,TGTGCCAGCAGAACCAACAGGGGTCCTCTCATAAATCACAATCAGCCCCAGCATTTT,TRBD1,TRBJ1-5,TRBV2,-
CASSLSGGRYGYTF,TGTGCCAGCAGTTTATCGGGGGGCCGCTATGGCTACACCTTC,-,TRBJ1-2,TRBV27,-
CASSLSQAGALYNEQFF,TGCGCCAGCAGCTTATCCCAAGCGGGGGCCCTCTACAATGAGCAGTTCTTC,TRBD2,TRBJ2-1,TRBV4-1,-
CASSYSLLGNYGYTF,TGTGCCAGCAGTTACTCGCTACTCGGGAACTATGGCTACACCTTC,-,TRBJ1-2,TRBV6-5,-
CASQGGPRDGELFF,TGTGCCAGCCAAGGAGGTCCGAGGGATGGGGAGCTGTTTTTT,-,TRBJ2-2,TRBV7-2,-
CASSQDPPAGAPGEQFF,TGCGCCAGCAGCCAGGACCCACCGGCGGGGGCCCCGGGTGAGCAGTTCTTC,-,TRBJ2-1,TRBV4-1,few
CASSLLASGDTDTQYF,TGTGCCAGCAGCTTGCTGGCTAGCGGGGACACAGATACGCAGTATTTT,TRBD2,TRBJ2-3,TRBV13,few
CASSLGQAFTLHF,TGTGCCAGCAGCCTGGGACAGGCCTTCACCCTCCACTTT,TRBD1,TRBJ1-6,TRBV2,few
CASSTPPTGGETQYF,TGTGCCAGTAGTACCCCCCCGACAGGGGGGGAGACCCAGTACTTC,TRBD1,TRBJ2-5,TRBV19,-
CASSAAGANNEQFF,TGTGCCAGCAGTGCAGCGGGGGCTAACAATGAGCAGTTCTTC,TRBD2,TRBJ2-1,TRBV6-1,-
CASRLYMGNQPQHF,TGTGCCAGCAGGTTGTACATGGGGAATCAGCCCCAGCATTTT,-,TRBJ1-5,TRBV6-1,-
CASSDREGSYEQYF,TGTGCCAGCAGTGACCGGGAAGGGAGCTACGAGCAGTACTTC,-,TRBJ2-7,TRBV6-6,-
CASSRDRGGEAFF,TGTGCCAGCAGCCGGGACAGGGGCGGAGAAGCTTTCTTT,TRBD1,TRBJ1-1,TRBV9,few
CAWSVGAGYGYTF,TGTGCCTGGAGTGTAGGGGCAGGGTATGGCTACACCTTC,-,TRBJ1-2,TRBV30,few
CASSVNGAGNTIYF,TGTGCCAGCAGCGTAAACGGGGCTGGAAACACCATATATTTT,-,TRBJ1-3,TRBV9,-
CASSLPLYGYTF,TGTGCCAGCAGCTTACCCCTCTATGGCTACACCTTC,-,TRBJ1-2,TRBV13,-
CAWTGFGTGELFF,TGTGCCTGGACAGGTTTTGGCACCGGGGAGCTGTTTTTT,-,TRBJ2-2,TRBV30,-
CASSLVWDRDNEKLFF,TGTGCCAGCAGCTTAGTATGGGACAGGGACAATGAAAAACTGTTTTTT,TRBD1,TRBJ1-4,TRBV7-9,few
CASSGWGTGGNEQFF,TGTGCCAGCAGTGGTTGGGGGACAGGGGGCAATGAGCAGTTCTTC,TRBD1,TRBJ2-1,TRBV27,-